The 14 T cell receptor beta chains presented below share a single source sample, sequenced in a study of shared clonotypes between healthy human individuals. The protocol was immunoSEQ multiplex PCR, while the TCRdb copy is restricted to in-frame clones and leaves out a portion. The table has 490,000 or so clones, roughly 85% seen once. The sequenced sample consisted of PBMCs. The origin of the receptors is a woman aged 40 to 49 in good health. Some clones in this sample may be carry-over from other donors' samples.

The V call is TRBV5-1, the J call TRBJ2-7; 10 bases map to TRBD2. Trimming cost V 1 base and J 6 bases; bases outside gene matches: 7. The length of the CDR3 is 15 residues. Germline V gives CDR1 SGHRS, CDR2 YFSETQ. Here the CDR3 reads CASSLSLAGAGEQYF. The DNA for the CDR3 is TGCGCCAGCAGCTTGAGCCTAGCGGGAGCCGGCGAGCAGTACTTC.

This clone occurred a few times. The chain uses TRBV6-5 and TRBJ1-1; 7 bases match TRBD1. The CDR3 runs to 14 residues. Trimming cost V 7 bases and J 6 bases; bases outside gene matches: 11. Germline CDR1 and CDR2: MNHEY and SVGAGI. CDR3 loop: CASTLSSGGAEAFF. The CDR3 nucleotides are TGTGCCAGCACCTTATCCTCAGGGGGGGCTGAAGCTTTCTTT.

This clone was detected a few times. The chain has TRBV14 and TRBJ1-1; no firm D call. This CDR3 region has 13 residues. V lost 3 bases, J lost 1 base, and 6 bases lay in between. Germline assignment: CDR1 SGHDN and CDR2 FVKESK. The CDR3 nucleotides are TGTGCCAGCAGCCACAGTTGGAACACTGAAGCTTTCTTT. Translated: CASSHSWNTEAFF.

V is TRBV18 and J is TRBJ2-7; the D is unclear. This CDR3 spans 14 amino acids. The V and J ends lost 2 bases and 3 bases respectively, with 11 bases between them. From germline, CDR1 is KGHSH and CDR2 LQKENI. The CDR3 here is CASSPVDWDYEQYF. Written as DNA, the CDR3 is TGTGCCAGCTCACCAGTAGACTGGGACTACGAGCAGTACTTC.

The CDR3 spells CASSSQPGRNQPQHF. CDR3 nucleotides: TGTGCCAGCTCAAGCCAACCAGGGCGCAATCAGCCCCAGCATTTT. The chain uses TRBV18 and TRBJ1-5, with D maybe TRBD1 (5 bases). Germline CDR1 is KGHSH and CDR2 is LQKENI. Trimming stripped 5 bases from V and 2 bases from J, with 13 bases between. This CDR3 has 15 residues.

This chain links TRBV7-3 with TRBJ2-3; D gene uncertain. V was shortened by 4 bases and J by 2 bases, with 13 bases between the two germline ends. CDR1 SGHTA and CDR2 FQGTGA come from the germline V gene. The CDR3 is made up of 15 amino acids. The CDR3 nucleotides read TGTGCCAGCAGCTCCTCGCCCCGTATCACAGATACGCAGTATTTT. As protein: CASSSSPRITDTQYF. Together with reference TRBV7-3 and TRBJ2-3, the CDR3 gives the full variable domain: GAGVSQTPSNKVTEKGKYVELRCDPISGHTALYWYRQSLGQGPEFLIYFQGTGAADDSGLPNDRFFAVRPEGSVSTLKIQRTERGDSAVYLCASSSSPRITDTQYFGPGTRLTVL.

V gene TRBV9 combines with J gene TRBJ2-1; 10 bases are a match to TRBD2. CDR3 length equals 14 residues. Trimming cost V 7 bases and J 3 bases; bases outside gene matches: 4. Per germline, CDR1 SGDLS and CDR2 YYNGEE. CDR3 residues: CASSIAGGYNEQFF. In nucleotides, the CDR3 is TGTGCCAGCTCTATAGCGGGAGGCTACAATGAGCAGTTCTTC.

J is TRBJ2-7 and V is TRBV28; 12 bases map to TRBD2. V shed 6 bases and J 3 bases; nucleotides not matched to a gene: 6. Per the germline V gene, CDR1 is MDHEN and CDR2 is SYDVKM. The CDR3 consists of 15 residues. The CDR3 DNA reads TGTGCCAGCAGCCCCGGGGGACTAGCGGGCTACGAGCAGTACTTC. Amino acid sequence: CASSPGGLAGYEQYF.

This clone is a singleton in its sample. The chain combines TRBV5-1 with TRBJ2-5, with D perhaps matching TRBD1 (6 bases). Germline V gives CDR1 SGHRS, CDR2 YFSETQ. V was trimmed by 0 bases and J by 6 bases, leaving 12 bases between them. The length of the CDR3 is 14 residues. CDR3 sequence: CASSLDGQRQTQYF. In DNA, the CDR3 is TGCGCCAGCAGCTTGGATGGACAGAGGCAGACCCAGTACTTC.

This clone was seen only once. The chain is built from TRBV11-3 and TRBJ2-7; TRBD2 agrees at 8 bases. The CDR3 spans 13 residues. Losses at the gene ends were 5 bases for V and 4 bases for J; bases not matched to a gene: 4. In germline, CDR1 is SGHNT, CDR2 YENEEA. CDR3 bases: TGTGCCAGCAGCCGGGGGGGAAAGTACGAGCAGTACTTC. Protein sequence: CASSRGGKYEQYF.

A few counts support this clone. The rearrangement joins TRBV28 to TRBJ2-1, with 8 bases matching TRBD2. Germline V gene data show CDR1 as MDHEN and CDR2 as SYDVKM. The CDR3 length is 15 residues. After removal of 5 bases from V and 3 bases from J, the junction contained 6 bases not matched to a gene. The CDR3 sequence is CASSEAGAFYNEQFF. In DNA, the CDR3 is TGTGCCAGCAGTGAAGCGGGAGCGTTCTACAATGAGCAGTTCTTC.

The CDR3 region is CASSSRNRVNSNQPQHF. The DNA for the CDR3 is TGCGCCAGCAGCTCAAGGAACAGGGTCAATAGCAATCAGCCCCAGCATTTT. This chain connects TRBV5-1 to TRBJ1-5; TRBD1 is a possible D gene (6 bases). V dropped 3 bases and J dropped 0 bases, with 16 bases sitting between them. Germline CDR1 SGHRS, CDR2 YFSETQ. This CDR3 comprises 17 residues. The entire variable domain, with the rest obtained from reference TRBV5-1 and TRBJ1-5, is as follows: KAGVTQTPRYLIKTRGQQVTLSCSPISGHRSVSWYQQTPGQGLQFLFEYFSETQRNKGNFPGRFSGRQFSNSRSEMNVSTLELGDSALYLCASSSRNRVNSNQPQHFGDGTRLSIL.

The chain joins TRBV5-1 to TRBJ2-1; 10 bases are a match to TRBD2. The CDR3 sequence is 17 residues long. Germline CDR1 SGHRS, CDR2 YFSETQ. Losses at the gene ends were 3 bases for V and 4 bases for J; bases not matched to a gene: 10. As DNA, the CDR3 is TGCGCCAGCAGCTATAGCGGGAGGAGCGCTCGATACAATGAGCAGTTCTTC. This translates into CASSYSGRSARYNEQFF.

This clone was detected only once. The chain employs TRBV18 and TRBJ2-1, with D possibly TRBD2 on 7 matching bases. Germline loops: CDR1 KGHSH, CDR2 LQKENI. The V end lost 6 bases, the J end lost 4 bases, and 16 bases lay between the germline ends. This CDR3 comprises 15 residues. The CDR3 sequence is CASSPTGRAYNEQFF. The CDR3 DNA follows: TGTGCCAGCTCGCCTACAGGGAGGGCTTACAATGAGCAGTTCTTC.